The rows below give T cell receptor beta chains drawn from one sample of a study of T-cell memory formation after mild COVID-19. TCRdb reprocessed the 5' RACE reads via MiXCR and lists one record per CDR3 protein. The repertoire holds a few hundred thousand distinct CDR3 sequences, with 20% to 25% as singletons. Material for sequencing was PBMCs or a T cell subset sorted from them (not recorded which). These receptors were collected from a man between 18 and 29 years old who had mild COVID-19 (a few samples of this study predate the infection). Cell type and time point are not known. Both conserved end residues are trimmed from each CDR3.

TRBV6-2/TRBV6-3 ASSYPARTVQPQH
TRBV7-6 ASSSPSGRETQY
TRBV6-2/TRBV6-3 ASSSSKGDEQY
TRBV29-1 SVEDRLADYNEQF
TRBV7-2 ASSLAKMKTQY
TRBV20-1 SARNHRGRTDTQY
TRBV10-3 AISTGGSRQPQH
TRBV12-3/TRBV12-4 ASSLGGSSGGLEQF
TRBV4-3 ASSQSYLSNNEQF
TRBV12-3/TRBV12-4 ASTLGGLGEKLF
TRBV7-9 ASSWRVGRIFYGYT
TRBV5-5 ASSPTGGGYNEQF
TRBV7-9 ASSFGLAGGQDTQY
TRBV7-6 ASSLAAGGYEQY
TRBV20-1 SAPSPSEQF